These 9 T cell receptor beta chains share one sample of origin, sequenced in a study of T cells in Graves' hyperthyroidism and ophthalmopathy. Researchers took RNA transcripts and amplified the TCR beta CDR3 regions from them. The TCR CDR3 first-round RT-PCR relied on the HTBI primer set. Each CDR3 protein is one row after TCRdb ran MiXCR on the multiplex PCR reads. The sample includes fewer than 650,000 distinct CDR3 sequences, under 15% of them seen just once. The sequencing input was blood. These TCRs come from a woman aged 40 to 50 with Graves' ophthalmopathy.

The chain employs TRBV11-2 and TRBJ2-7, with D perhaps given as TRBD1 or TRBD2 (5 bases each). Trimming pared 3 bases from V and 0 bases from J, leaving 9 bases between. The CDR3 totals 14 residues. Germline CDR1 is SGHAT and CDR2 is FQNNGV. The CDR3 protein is CASSFGTNSYEQYF. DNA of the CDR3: TGTGCCAGCAGCTTTGGGACCAACTCCTACGAGCAGTACTTC.

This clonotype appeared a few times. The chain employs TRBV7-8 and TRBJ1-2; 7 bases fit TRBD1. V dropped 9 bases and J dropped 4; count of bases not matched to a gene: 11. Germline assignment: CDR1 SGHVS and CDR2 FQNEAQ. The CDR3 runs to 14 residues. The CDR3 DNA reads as TGTGCCAGTACTAAAACAGGGGTGGGCTATGGCTACACCTTC. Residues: CASTKTGVGYGYTF.

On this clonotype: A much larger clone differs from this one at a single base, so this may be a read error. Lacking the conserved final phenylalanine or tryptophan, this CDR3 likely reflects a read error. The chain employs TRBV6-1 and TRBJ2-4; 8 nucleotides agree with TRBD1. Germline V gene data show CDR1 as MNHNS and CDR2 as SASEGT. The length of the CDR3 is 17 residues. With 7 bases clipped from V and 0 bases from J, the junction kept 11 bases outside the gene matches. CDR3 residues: CASTLRQGTLAKNIQYL. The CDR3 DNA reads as TGTGCCAGCACCCTACGACAGGGGACCCTAGCCAAAAACATTCAGTACCTC.

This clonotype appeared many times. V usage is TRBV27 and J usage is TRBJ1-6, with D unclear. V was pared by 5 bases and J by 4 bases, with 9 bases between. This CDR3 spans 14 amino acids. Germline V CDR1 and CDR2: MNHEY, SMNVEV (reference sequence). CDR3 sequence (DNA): TGTGCCAGCAGTCTGACGGGATATAATTCACCCCTCCACTTT. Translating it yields CASSLTGYNSPLHF.

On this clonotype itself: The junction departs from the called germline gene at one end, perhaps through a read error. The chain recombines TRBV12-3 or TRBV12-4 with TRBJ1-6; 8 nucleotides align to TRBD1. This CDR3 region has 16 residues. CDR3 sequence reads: CASSNGQGAINSPLHF. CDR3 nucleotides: TGCGCCAGCAGCAATGGACAGGGCGCAATTAATTCACCCCTCCACTTT.

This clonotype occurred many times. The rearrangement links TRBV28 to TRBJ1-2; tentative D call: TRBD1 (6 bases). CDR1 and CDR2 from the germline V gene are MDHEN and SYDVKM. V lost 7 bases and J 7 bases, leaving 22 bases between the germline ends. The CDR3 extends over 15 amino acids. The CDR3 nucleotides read TGTGCCAGCAACGATTTCAGGCAGGGGAGGAGTGGCTACACCTTC. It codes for CASNDFRQGRSGYTF.

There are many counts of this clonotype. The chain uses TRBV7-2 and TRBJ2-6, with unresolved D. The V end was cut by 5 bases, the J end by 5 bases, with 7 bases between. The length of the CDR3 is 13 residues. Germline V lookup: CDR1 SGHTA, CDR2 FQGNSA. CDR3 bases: TGTGCCAGCAGCCCTGACAGGGCCAACGTCCTGACTTTC. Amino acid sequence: CASSPDRANVLTF.

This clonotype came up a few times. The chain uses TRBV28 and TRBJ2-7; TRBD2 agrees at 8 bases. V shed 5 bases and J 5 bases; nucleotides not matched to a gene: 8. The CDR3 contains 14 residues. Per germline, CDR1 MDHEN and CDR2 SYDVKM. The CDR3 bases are TGTGCCAGCAGTCCCAGAAGCGGGAGCGACGAGCAGTACTTC. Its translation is CASSPRSGSDEQYF.

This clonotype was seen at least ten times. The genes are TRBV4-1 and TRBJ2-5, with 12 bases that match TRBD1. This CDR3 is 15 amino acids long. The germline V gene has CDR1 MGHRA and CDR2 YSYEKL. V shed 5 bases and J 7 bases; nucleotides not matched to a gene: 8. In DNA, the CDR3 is TGCGCCAGCAGCTCCGGGACAGGGGGCCTTTTGACCCAGTACTTC. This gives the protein CASSSGTGGLLTQYF.